The TCR beta chain under discussion was sequenced for a study of cytomegalovirus exposure and HLA in healthy donors. Study-wide results and caveats: Productive status was seen about 90% or about 30% of the time for most TCR beta V segments in an earlier analysis.

For this clone: Its antigen is not identified.

The junction had 10 bases not matched to a gene; V was cut back by 4 bases and J by 4 bases. This CDR3 spans 15 amino acids. Germline V CDR1 and CDR2: SGHKS, YYEKEE (reference sequence). In the PCR, 60 Vbeta and 13 Jbeta primers were used. Sequenced by immunoSEQ multiplex PCR; TCRdb stores in-frame clones only, minus some. The sample consists of around 150,000 clones, less than 85% of them appearing once. The origin of this receptor is a man aged 35-49 years in good health and CMV-seronegative. The sample consisted of PBMCs. The J gene is TRBJ1-1, the V gene TRBV5-5, with TRBD1 matching over 7 bases. CDR3 coding DNA: TGTGCCAGCAGCCTAAAGGGACAGACGGGCACTGAAGCTTTCTTT. Its protein product is CASSLKGQTGTEAFF. The entire variable domain, with the rest obtained from reference TRBV5-5 and TRBJ1-1, is as follows: DAGVTQSPTHLIKTRGQQVTLRCSPISGHKSVSWYQQVLGQGPQFIFQYYEKEERGRGNFPDRFSARQFPNYSSELNVNALLLGDSALYLCASSLKGQTGTEAFFGQGTRLTVV.